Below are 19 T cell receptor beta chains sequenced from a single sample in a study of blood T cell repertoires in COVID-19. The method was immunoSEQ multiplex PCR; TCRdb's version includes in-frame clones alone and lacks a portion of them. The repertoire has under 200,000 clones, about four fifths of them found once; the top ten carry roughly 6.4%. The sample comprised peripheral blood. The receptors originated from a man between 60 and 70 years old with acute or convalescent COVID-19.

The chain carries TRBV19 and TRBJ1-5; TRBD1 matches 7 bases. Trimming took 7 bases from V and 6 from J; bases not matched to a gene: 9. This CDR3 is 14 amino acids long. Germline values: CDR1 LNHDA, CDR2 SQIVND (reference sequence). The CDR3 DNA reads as TGTGCCAGTAATGGGGTCAGGGGGGTTCAGCCCCAGCATTTT. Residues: CASNGVRGVQPQHF.

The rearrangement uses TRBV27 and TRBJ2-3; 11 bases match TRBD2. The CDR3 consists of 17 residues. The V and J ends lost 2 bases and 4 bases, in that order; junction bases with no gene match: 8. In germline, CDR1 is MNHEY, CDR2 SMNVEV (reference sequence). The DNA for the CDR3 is TGTGCCAGCAGTTTAGGCCCACTAGCGGGAGTTGCAGATACGCAGTATTTT. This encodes CASSLGPLAGVADTQYF.

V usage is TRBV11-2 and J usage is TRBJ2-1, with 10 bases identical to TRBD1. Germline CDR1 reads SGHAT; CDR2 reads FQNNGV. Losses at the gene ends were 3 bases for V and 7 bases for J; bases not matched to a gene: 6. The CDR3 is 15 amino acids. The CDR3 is CASSFSGTGVNEQFF. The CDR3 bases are TGTGCCAGCAGCTTCAGTGGGACAGGGGTTAATGAGCAGTTCTTC.

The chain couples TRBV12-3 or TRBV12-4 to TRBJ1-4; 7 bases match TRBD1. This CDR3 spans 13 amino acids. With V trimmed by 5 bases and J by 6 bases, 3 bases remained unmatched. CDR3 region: CASSLGTDEKLFF. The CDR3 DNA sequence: TGTGCCAGCAGTCTTGGGACAGATGAAAAACTGTTTTTT.

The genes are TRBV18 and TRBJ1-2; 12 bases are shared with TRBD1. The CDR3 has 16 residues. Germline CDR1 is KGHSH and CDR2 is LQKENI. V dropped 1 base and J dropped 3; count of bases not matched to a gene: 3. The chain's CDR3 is CASSPRGTGGDYGYTF. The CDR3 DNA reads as TGTGCCAGCTCACCACGGGGGACAGGGGGCGACTATGGCTACACCTTC.

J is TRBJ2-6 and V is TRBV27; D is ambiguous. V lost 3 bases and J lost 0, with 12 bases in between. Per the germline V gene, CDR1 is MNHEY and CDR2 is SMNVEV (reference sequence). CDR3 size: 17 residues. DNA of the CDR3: TGTGCCAGCAGTTTTATCACAGCCTCCTCTGGGGCCAACGTCCTGACTTTC. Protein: CASSFITASSGANVLTF.

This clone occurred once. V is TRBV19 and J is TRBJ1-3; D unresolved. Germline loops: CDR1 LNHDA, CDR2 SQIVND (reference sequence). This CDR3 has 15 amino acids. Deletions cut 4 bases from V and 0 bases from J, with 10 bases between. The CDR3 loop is CASSTDVSSGNTIYF. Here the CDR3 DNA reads TGTGCCAGTAGTACAGACGTTAGCTCTGGAAACACCATATATTTT.

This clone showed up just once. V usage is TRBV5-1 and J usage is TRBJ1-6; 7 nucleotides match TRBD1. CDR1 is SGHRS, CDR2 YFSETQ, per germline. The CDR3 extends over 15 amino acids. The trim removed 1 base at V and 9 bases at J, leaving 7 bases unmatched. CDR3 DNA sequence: TGCGCCAGCAGCTTGAATCCGGGACAGCCTTCACCCCTCCACTTT. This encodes CASSLNPGQPSPLHF.

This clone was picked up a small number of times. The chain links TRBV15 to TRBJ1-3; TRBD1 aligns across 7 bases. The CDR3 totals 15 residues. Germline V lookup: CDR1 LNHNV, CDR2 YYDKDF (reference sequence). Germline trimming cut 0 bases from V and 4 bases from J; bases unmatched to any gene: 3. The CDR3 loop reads CATSRDPQGGNTIYF. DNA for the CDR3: TGTGCCACCAGCAGAGACCCACAGGGGGGAAACACCATATATTTT.

For the CDR3, the DNA is TGTGCCAGCAGCAAACCCGCCCCAGGGCCGGATTCACCCCTCCACTTT. Translated: CASSKPAPGPDSPLHF. The rearrangement uses TRBV7-6 and TRBJ1-6; a possible D gene is TRBD1 (5 bases). CDR3 length: 16 amino acids. Germline CDR1 is SGHVS and CDR2 is FNYEAQ. V was cut by 5 bases and J by 8 bases, with 19 bases left in between.

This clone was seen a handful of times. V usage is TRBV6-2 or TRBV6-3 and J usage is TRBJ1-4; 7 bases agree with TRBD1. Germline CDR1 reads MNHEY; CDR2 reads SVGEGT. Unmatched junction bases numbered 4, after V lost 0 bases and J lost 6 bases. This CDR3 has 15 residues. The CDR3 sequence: CASSYSGRGDEKLFF. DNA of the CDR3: TGTGCCAGCAGTTACTCAGGCAGGGGGGATGAAAAACTGTTTTTT.

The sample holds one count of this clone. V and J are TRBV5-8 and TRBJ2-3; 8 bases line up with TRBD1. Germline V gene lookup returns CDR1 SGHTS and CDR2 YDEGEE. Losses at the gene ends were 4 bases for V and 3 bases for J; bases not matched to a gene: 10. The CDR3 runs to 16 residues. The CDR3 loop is CASSAGMDRATDTQYF. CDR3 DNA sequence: TGTGCCAGCAGCGCGGGGATGGACAGGGCGACAGATACGCAGTATTTT.

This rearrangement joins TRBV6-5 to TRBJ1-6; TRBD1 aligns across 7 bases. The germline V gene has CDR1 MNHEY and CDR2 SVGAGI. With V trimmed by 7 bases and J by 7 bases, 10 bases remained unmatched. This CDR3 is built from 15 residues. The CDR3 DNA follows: TGTGCCAGCAAGAAACAGGGGTTGGGGAATTCACCCCTCCACTTT. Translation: CASKKQGLGNSPLHF.

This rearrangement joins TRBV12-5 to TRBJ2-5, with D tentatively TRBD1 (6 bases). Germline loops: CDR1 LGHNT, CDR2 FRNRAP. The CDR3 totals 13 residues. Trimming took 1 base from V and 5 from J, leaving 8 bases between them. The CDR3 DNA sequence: TGTGCTAGTGGTTTGGGGGGGCGGGAGACCCAGTACTTC. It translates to CASGLGGRETQYF.

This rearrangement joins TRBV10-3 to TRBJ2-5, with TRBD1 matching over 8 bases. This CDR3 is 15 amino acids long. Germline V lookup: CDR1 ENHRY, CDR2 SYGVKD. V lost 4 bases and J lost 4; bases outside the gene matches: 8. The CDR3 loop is CAISGPGQGGETQYF. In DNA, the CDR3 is TGTGCCATCAGTGGACCAGGACAGGGTGGAGAGACCCAGTACTTC.

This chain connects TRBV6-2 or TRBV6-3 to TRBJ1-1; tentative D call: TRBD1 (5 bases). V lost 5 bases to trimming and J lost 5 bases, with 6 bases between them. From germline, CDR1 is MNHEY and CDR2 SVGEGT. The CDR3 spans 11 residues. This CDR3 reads CASSQGTEAFF. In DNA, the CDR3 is TGTGCCAGCAGTCAGGGAACTGAAGCTTTCTTT.

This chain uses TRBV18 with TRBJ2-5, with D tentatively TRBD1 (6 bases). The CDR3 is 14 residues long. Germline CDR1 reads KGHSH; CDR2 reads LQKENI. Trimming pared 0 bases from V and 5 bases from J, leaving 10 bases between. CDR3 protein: CASSPPGARETQYF. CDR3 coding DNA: TGTGCCAGCTCACCACCGGGGGCTCGGGAGACCCAGTACTTC.

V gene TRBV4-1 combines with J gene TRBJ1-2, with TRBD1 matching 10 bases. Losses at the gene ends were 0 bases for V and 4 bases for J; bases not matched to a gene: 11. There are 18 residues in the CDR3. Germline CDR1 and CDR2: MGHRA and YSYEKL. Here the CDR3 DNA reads TGCGCCAGCAGCCAAGAGCCCACAGACAGGGGGCGCGTCTATGGCTACACCTTC. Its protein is CASSQEPTDRGRVYGYTF.

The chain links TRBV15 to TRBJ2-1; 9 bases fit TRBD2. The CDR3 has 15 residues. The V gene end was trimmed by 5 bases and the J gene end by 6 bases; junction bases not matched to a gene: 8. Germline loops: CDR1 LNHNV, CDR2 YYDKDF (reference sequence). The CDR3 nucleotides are TGTGCCACCAGCGGCGGGGGGGCTGGTTCCAATGAGCAGTTCTTC. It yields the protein CATSGGGAGSNEQFF.